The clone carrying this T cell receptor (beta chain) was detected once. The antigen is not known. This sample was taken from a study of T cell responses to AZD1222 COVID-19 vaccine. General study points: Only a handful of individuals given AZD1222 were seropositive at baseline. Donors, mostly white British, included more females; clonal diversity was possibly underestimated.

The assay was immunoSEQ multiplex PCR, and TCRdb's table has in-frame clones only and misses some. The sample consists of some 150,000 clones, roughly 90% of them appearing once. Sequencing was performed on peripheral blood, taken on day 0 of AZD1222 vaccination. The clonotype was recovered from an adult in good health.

The CDR3 DNA follows: TGCGCCAGCAGCCAAGTCCCGGGGAATCAGCCCCAGCATTTT. This codes for CASSQVPGNQPQHF. The V call is TRBV4-1, the J call TRBJ1-5; D is ambiguous. Per the germline V gene, CDR1 is MGHRA and CDR2 is YSYEKL. Trimming took 1 base from V and 4 from J, leaving 8 bases between them. The CDR3 is made up of 14 amino acids.